This TCR beta chain emerged from a study of cytomegalovirus exposure and HLA in healthy donors. Findings of the study overall: Overall, around 160 TCR beta chains were annotated as cytomegalovirus-associated. Being indistinguishable, some V segments were excluded, TRBV6-2 and TRBV6-3 among them. In an earlier analysis, about 87% or about 30%: the productive usage of most TCR beta V segments.

Healthy individuals who donated bone marrow served as the donors. This clone was detected once. What it binds is not known. PCR was performed using 60 Vbeta and 13 Jbeta primers. Using immunoSEQ multiplex PCR, the repertoire was profiled, and TCRdb retains in-frame clones only, with some absent. The table shows 150,000 to 200,000 clones, with approximately 81% occurring only once. Trimming cost V 1 base and J 6 bases; bases outside gene matches: 6. The CDR3 is 16 residues long. CDR1 is LNHDA and CDR2 is SQIVND in the germline V gene (reference sequence). Sequencing was performed on PBMCs. V and J are TRBV19 and TRBJ1-5; the match to TRBD1 covers 10 bases. This receptor was taken from a boy between 10 and 17 years old in good health and CMV-seronegative. CDR3 nucleotide sequence: TGTGCCAGTAGTATAGTCCCGGGACAGGGGAGTCAGCCCCAGCATTTT. Translating it yields CASSIVPGQGSQPQHF.